The rows below give T cell receptor beta chains drawn from one sample of a study of blood T cell repertoires in COVID-19. The assay was immunoSEQ multiplex PCR, and TCRdb's table has in-frame clones only and misses some. This sample has about 73,000 clones, with roughly 84% found just once. Sequenced material: peripheral blood. These receptor sequences come from an elderly man with active or convalescent COVID-19. The CDR3 runs from the conserved cysteine through the conserved F or W. D genes are given only for firm matches. Rows give clone size only sometimes, using once, few, many, or a class for an expanded clone.

len | j_gene | v_gene | abundance | d_gene | CDR3aa | CDR3nt
17 | TRBJ2-5 | TRBV27 | NA | NA | CASALGAGQSYQETQYF | TGTGCCAGCGCCCTAGGGGCGGGACAGTCGTACCAAGAGACCCAGTACTTC
15 | TRBJ1-1 | TRBV5-1 | NA | NA | CASSLEGGRITEAFF | TGCGCCAGCAGCTTGGAGGGGGGGCGAATCACTGAAGCTTTCTTT
16 | TRBJ2-7 | TRBV18 | NA | NA | CASSPPRSAASYEQYF | TGTGCCAGCTCACCTCCTCGATCGGCGGCCTCCTACGAGCAGTACTTC
15 | TRBJ1-1 | TRBV5-1 | NA | NA | CASSLVAGMNTEAFF | TGCGCCAGCAGCTTGGTTGCAGGGATGAACACTGAAGCTTTCTTT
14 | TRBJ1-1 | TRBV29-1 | NA | NA | CSVRPGAGGAEAFF | TGCAGCGTGCGCCCGGGTGCGGGAGGGGCTGAAGCTTTCTTT
12 | TRBJ2-1 | TRBV28 | NA | NA | CASSLTWNEQFF | TGTGCCAGCAGCCTAACCTGGAATGAGCAGTTCTTC
15 | TRBJ2-1 | TRBV9 | NA | TRBD1 | CASSLTGSTTNEQFF | TGTGCCAGCAGCCTGACAGGGAGTACGACAAATGAGCAGTTCTTC
16 | TRBJ2-3 | TRBV6-1 | NA | TRBD2 | CASSEASGGARDTQYF | TGTGCCAGCAGTGAGGCTAGCGGGGGGGCGAGGGATACGCAGTATTTT
16 | TRBJ2-3 | TRBV4-2 | NA | NA | CASSPSRGSSTDTQYF | TGTGCCAGCAGCCCGTCGCGGGGCTCTAGCACAGATACGCAGTATTTT
14 | TRBJ2-1 | TRBV28 | NA | NA | CASSAGRTYNEQFF | TGTGCCAGCAGTGCCGGGAGAACCTACAATGAGCAGTTCTTC
15 | TRBJ2-5 | TRBV30 | NA | TRBD2 | CAWSGLAGVRETQYF | TGTGCCTGGAGCGGACTAGCGGGAGTTAGAGAGACCCAGTACTTC
15 | TRBJ1-2 | TRBV18 | NA | TRBD1 | CASSHGQGPNYGYTF | TGTGCCAGCTCACACGGACAGGGGCCAAACTATGGCTACACCTTC
20 | TRBJ2-1 | TRBV5-1 | once | TRBD1 | CASSLGPGQGAPPHYNEQFF | TGCGCCAGCAGCTTGGGACCGGGACAGGGGGCTCCCCCGCATTACAATGAGCAGTTCTTC
15 | TRBJ1-3 | TRBV3-1/TRBV3-2 | NA | TRBD1 | CASSQAQGGGNTIYF | TGTGCCAGCAGCCAAGCTCAGGGGGGTGGAAACACCATATATTTT
15 | TRBJ1-6 | TRBV14 | NA | NA | CASSQEQAFVAPLHF | TGTGCCAGCAGCCAAGAACAGGCGTTCGTGGCACCCCTCCACTTT
14 | TRBJ2-5 | TRBV19 | few | TRBD2 | CASSPPGGPETQYF | TGTGCCAGTAGTCCCCCGGGGGGACCCGAGACCCAGTACTTC
15 | TRBJ2-7 | TRBV11-2 | once | NA | CASSLDLGSSYEQYF | TGTGCCAGCAGCTTAGATCTGGGCAGCTCCTACGAGCAGTACTTC